This T cell receptor (beta chain) comes out of a study of patients and donors after allogeneic stem cell transplantation (dated by TCRdb to between 2020 and 2021). The method was RT-PCR. Reads for this sample came from a NextSeq 550. TCRdb redid the processing of the public reads, applying fastp at Q25 and MiXCR, and retained in-frame beta chains. When rows share a CDR3 protein, they turn into one entry using the most common DNA and genes. The table for this sample lists 90,000 to 130,000 distinct CDR3 sequences; less than 45% of them were counted only once. The ten largest clonotypes hold 27% of the sample. This clonotype turned up a few times. Its recognized antigen is unknown. Base qualities were left out, and no much larger clone turns up one base away. Cut back by 8 bases and 0 bases, the V and J ends lie 13 bases apart. CDR1 and CDR2, per the germline V gene (reference sequence), are DFQATT and SNEGSKA. From cysteine to phenylalanine, the CDR3 is 13 amino acids long. Of all the DNA, just the CDR3 is kept, 39 bases in frame from base 1.

This sequence uses TRBV20-1 and TRBJ1-1; TRBD1 could be the D gene, as 5 bases match. Sequencing was done on a sample of blood, either unsorted or a sorted T cell fraction (not recorded which). The clonotype was recovered from a human donor who was either an allogeneic HSCT recipient or a stem cell or donor lymphocyte infusion donor (not recorded which). It is not recorded whose cells these are; they may come from a transplant donor. The nucleotide sequence reads TGCAGTTACCCGGGACGGATGAACACTGAAGCTTTCTTT. This codes for CSYPGRMNTEAFF.